These T cell receptor beta chains were read from a single sample in a study of graft-versus-host responses after intestinal transplantation. Method: immunoSEQ multiplex PCR; TCRdb's copy keeps in-frame clones and lacks some. The table has roughly 5,500 clones, 25% to 35% seen once. The source material was alloreactive CD4+ T cells from a mixed lymphocyte reaction culture, sampled before transplantation. These receptors originate from a human patient who was an organ donor for intestinal transplantation. CDR3s include the opening cysteine and the closing phenylalanine or tryptophan. A D gene is named only where the DNA matches it firmly. Rows may omit the clone size; those that give it use once, few, many or a size class.

cdr3_nt: TGTGCCAGCAGCTTAGGGGGGTCCTACAATGAGCAGTTCTTC
cdr3_aa: CASSLGGSYNEQFF
cdr3_length: 14
clone_size: -
j_call: TRBJ2-1
v_call: TRBV11-3
d_call: -

cdr3_nt: TGTGCCAGTAGTGGGTGGGACACTGAAGCTTTCTTT
cdr3_aa: CASSGWDTEAFF
cdr3_length: 12
clone_size: -
j_call: TRBJ1-1
v_call: TRBV19
d_call: -

cdr3_nt: TGTGCCAGCAGTGCGTCATTCCCACACGGAAAGACCTATGGCTACACCTTC
cdr3_aa: CASSASFPHGKTYGYTF
cdr3_length: 17
clone_size: once
j_call: TRBJ1-2
v_call: TRBV6-4
d_call: -

cdr3_nt: TGTGCCAGCTCCCCAGACTATAGCAATCAGCCCCAGCATTTT
cdr3_aa: CASSPDYSNQPQHF
cdr3_length: 14
clone_size: -
j_call: TRBJ1-5
v_call: TRBV18
d_call: -

cdr3_nt: TGTGCCAGCAGCGAGACCGGGACCGGGGGGTCACCCCTCCACTTT
cdr3_aa: CASSETGTGGSPLHF
cdr3_length: 15
clone_size: -
j_call: TRBJ1-6
v_call: TRBV9
d_call: -

cdr3_nt: TGTGCCAGCAGTCCACTAGCGTCCTCTAGCACAGATACGCAGTATTTT
cdr3_aa: CASSPLASSSTDTQYF
cdr3_length: 16
clone_size: -
j_call: TRBJ2-3
v_call: TRBV2
d_call: TRBD2

cdr3_nt: TGTGCCAGTAGTATGTGGGCGGGGGGCCCCTCGGGGGAGCAGTTCTTC
cdr3_aa: CASSMWAGGPSGEQFF
cdr3_length: 16
clone_size: -
j_call: TRBJ2-1
v_call: TRBV19
d_call: TRBD2

cdr3_nt: TGCGCCAGCAGCCGCGGGACAGGGGGGGGCTACACCTTC
cdr3_aa: CASSRGTGGGYTF
cdr3_length: 13
clone_size: -
j_call: TRBJ1-2
v_call: TRBV5-1
d_call: TRBD1

cdr3_nt: TGTGCCAGCAGTGGGACTAGCGGGGGAGCAGATACGCAGTATTTT
cdr3_aa: CASSGTSGGADTQYF
cdr3_length: 15
clone_size: -
j_call: TRBJ2-3
v_call: TRBV6-4
d_call: TRBD2

cdr3_nt: TGTGCCAGCAGCATCCCGACAGGGAGAAATGGCTACACCTTC
cdr3_aa: CASSIPTGRNGYTF
cdr3_length: 14
clone_size: few
j_call: TRBJ1-2
v_call: TRBV7-2
d_call: TRBD1

cdr3_nt: TGTGCCAGCAGCTTAGAACAGGGCACTGAAGCTTTCTTT
cdr3_aa: CASSLEQGTEAFF
cdr3_length: 13
clone_size: few
j_call: TRBJ1-1
v_call: TRBV7-9
d_call: -

cdr3_nt: TGCGCCAGCAGCTTAGTGGAAGAGGGCACAGATACGCAGTATTTT
cdr3_aa: CASSLVEEGTDTQYF
cdr3_length: 15
clone_size: -
j_call: TRBJ2-3
v_call: TRBV5-1
d_call: -

cdr3_nt: TGTGCCAGCACTACTAGCGGGGGTTACGAGCAGTACTTC
cdr3_aa: CASTTSGGYEQYF
cdr3_length: 13
clone_size: -
j_call: TRBJ2-7
v_call: TRBV7-2
d_call: TRBD2

cdr3_nt: TGTGCCAGCAGAGGACTAGCGGGAGCCGGCGAGCAGTACTTC
cdr3_aa: CASRGLAGAGEQYF
cdr3_length: 14
clone_size: -
j_call: TRBJ2-7
v_call: TRBV6-1
d_call: TRBD2

cdr3_nt: TGTGCCAGCAGTCCGGGACAGAGAGGGGACTATGGCTACACCTTC
cdr3_aa: CASSPGQRGDYGYTF
cdr3_length: 15
clone_size: medium-sized
j_call: TRBJ1-2
v_call: TRBV6-5
d_call: TRBD1

cdr3_nt: TGTGCCAGTTCTTTTCGTTCAGGGATAGATGAAAAACTGTTTTTT
cdr3_aa: CASSFRSGIDEKLFF
cdr3_length: 15
clone_size: few
j_call: TRBJ1-4
v_call: TRBV19
d_call: -

cdr3_nt: TGTGCCAGCAGCGTAGGAGTGACAGGGGTACACGAGCAGTACTTC
cdr3_aa: CASSVGVTGVHEQYF
cdr3_length: 15
clone_size: few
j_call: TRBJ2-7
v_call: TRBV9
d_call: TRBD1

cdr3_nt: TGCGCCAGCAGCCCACGGACAGTCGGGAACACTGAAGCTTTCTTT
cdr3_aa: CASSPRTVGNTEAFF
cdr3_length: 15
clone_size: -
j_call: TRBJ1-1
v_call: TRBV4-1
d_call: -

cdr3_nt: TGTGCCAGCAGCCTAGGGGGAAGCTATGGCTACACCTTC
cdr3_aa: CASSLGGSYGYTF
cdr3_length: 13
clone_size: -
j_call: TRBJ1-2
v_call: TRBV28
d_call: -

cdr3_nt: TGTGCCTGGAGCCTAAATGAAAAACTGTTTTTT
cdr3_aa: CAWSLNEKLFF
cdr3_length: 11
clone_size: -
j_call: TRBJ1-4
v_call: TRBV30
d_call: -

cdr3_nt: TGTGCCAGCAGCCCCCTAGCGGGGGTAAGCAATGAGCAGTTCTTC
cdr3_aa: CASSPLAGVSNEQFF
cdr3_length: 15
clone_size: medium-sized
j_call: TRBJ2-1
v_call: TRBV7-9
d_call: TRBD2

cdr3_nt: TGTGCCAGTAGTAAAGTGAGGGGGGTCTACGAGCAGTACTTC
cdr3_aa: CASSKVRGVYEQYF
cdr3_length: 14
clone_size: few
j_call: TRBJ2-7
v_call: TRBV19
d_call: -

cdr3_nt: TGTGCCAGTAGTATAGAGGGGAGGCTAAACACTGAAGCTTTCTTT
cdr3_aa: CASSIEGRLNTEAFF
cdr3_length: 15
clone_size: medium-sized
j_call: TRBJ1-1
v_call: TRBV19
d_call: -

cdr3_nt: TGCGCCAGCAGCCCGAATGTCGCACGACTGTCCTCCTACGAGCAGTACTTC
cdr3_aa: CASSPNVARLSSYEQYF
cdr3_length: 17
clone_size: -
j_call: TRBJ2-7
v_call: TRBV5-1
d_call: -

cdr3_nt: TGTGCCATCCGCGCCCAGAGCTCCTACGAGCAGTACTTC
cdr3_aa: CAIRAQSSYEQYF
cdr3_length: 13
clone_size: few
j_call: TRBJ2-7
v_call: TRBV6-4
d_call: -

cdr3_nt: TGTGCCAGCTCACCACATAACTATGGCTACACCTTC
cdr3_aa: CASSPHNYGYTF
cdr3_length: 12
clone_size: -
j_call: TRBJ1-2
v_call: TRBV18
d_call: -

cdr3_nt: TGTGCCAGCAGCTTAAATGAGGGGGCCTATGGCTACACCTTC
cdr3_aa: CASSLNEGAYGYTF
cdr3_length: 14
clone_size: -
j_call: TRBJ1-2
v_call: TRBV5-5
d_call: TRBD1

cdr3_nt: TGTGCCAGCAGCTTTGGGGGGGGTTGGACCTACGAGCAGTACTTC
cdr3_aa: CASSFGGGWTYEQYF
cdr3_length: 15
clone_size: -
j_call: TRBJ2-7
v_call: TRBV5-4
d_call: TRBD2

cdr3_nt: TGTGCCAGTACCCGTGGGACCGGGAGGGAGACCCAGTACTTC
cdr3_aa: CASTRGTGRETQYF
cdr3_length: 14
clone_size: -
j_call: TRBJ2-5
v_call: TRBV19
d_call: TRBD2

cdr3_nt: TGTGCCAGCAGCGTAGAACCGACGACCTACGAGCAGTACTTC
cdr3_aa: CASSVEPTTYEQYF
cdr3_length: 14
clone_size: -
j_call: TRBJ2-7
v_call: TRBV9
d_call: -

cdr3_nt: TGTGCCAGCAGCGGGGACAACAAAAACATTCAGTACTTC
cdr3_aa: CASSGDNKNIQYF
cdr3_length: 13
clone_size: -
j_call: TRBJ2-4
v_call: TRBV11-3
d_call: -

cdr3_nt: TGTGCCAGCAGCTCACCAAGAGCATTACAAGAGACCCAGTACTTC
cdr3_aa: CASSSPRALQETQYF
cdr3_length: 15
clone_size: -
j_call: TRBJ2-5
v_call: TRBV7-2
d_call: -

cdr3_nt: TGTGCCAGCAGCGTAGGTCCACGCTACGAGCAGTACTTC
cdr3_aa: CASSVGPRYEQYF
cdr3_length: 13
clone_size: few
j_call: TRBJ2-7
v_call: TRBV9
d_call: -

cdr3_nt: TGTGCCAGTAGTATAGTGACGACAGATACGCAGTATTTT
cdr3_aa: CASSIVTTDTQYF
cdr3_length: 13
clone_size: -
j_call: TRBJ2-3
v_call: TRBV19
d_call: -

cdr3_nt: TGCAGCGTTGGGTTGGCTTTCTTT
cdr3_aa: CSVGLAFF
cdr3_length: 8
clone_size: medium-sized
j_call: TRBJ1-1
v_call: TRBV29-1
d_call: -

cdr3_nt: TGTGCCAGCAGCTTACCCGGGACTACCACCGTTGGGGAGCAGTACTTC
cdr3_aa: CASSLPGTTTVGEQYF
cdr3_length: 16
clone_size: -
j_call: TRBJ2-7
v_call: TRBV7-9
d_call: TRBD2

cdr3_nt: TGTGCCAGCAGCTTGCCCGGACTAGCGGGAGCGAATGAGCAGTTCTTC
cdr3_aa: CASSLPGLAGANEQFF
cdr3_length: 16
clone_size: -
j_call: TRBJ2-1
v_call: TRBV5-4
d_call: TRBD2

cdr3_nt: TGTGCTCCGAAGGGCGGGGTCAGGACCCAGTACTTC
cdr3_aa: CAPKGGVRTQYF
cdr3_length: 12
clone_size: medium-sized
j_call: TRBJ2-5
v_call: TRBV10-3
d_call: -

cdr3_nt: TGCGCCAGCAGCTTGGGAGGGAGGGAGACCCAGTACTTC
cdr3_aa: CASSLGGRETQYF
cdr3_length: 13
clone_size: few
j_call: TRBJ2-5
v_call: TRBV5-1
d_call: -

cdr3_nt: TGTGCCAGCAGCTGGGGGGGGGCGGAGACCCAGTACTTC
cdr3_aa: CASSWGGAETQYF
cdr3_length: 13
clone_size: many
j_call: TRBJ2-5
v_call: TRBV5-4
d_call: -

cdr3_nt: TGTGCCAGCAGCTTGGAACGGGGCGATCAGCCCCAGCATTTT
cdr3_aa: CASSLERGDQPQHF
cdr3_length: 14
clone_size: -
j_call: TRBJ1-5
v_call: TRBV5-4
d_call: -

cdr3_nt: TGTGCCAGCAGCCTCCGTGGGGCCATGAACACTGAAGCTTTCTTT
cdr3_aa: CASSLRGAMNTEAFF
cdr3_length: 15
clone_size: few
j_call: TRBJ1-1
v_call: TRBV7-8
d_call: -

cdr3_nt: TGCGCCAGCAGTTTTCGGACGGCTAGCAATCAGCCCCAGCATTTT
cdr3_aa: CASSFRTASNQPQHF
cdr3_length: 15
clone_size: -
j_call: TRBJ1-5
v_call: TRBV10-2
d_call: -

cdr3_nt: TGTGCCAGCAGCTTGGATCCCCCTAGCACAGATACGCAGTATTTT
cdr3_aa: CASSLDPPSTDTQYF
cdr3_length: 15
clone_size: medium-sized
j_call: TRBJ2-3
v_call: TRBV5-4
d_call: -

cdr3_nt: TGCGCCAGCAGCCAAGATCCACCTGACAGGGTAAATCAGCCCCAGCATTTT
cdr3_aa: CASSQDPPDRVNQPQHF
cdr3_length: 17
clone_size: -
j_call: TRBJ1-5
v_call: TRBV4-1
d_call: TRBD1

cdr3_nt: TGTGCCAGCAGCTACAGCTCCTATAATTCACCCCTCCACTTT
cdr3_aa: CASSYSSYNSPLHF
cdr3_length: 14
clone_size: -
j_call: TRBJ1-6
v_call: TRBV7-2
d_call: -

cdr3_nt: TGTGCCAGCAGCGTGGAAGGGACTACCTATGATGAGCAGTTCTTC
cdr3_aa: CASSVEGTTYDEQFF
cdr3_length: 15
clone_size: -
j_call: TRBJ2-1
v_call: TRBV7-2
d_call: TRBD2

cdr3_nt: TGCGCCAGCAGCCGTGGACACCACTACACCTTC
cdr3_aa: CASSRGHHYTF
cdr3_length: 11
clone_size: -
j_call: TRBJ1-2
v_call: TRBV4-1
d_call: -